This T cell receptor beta chain came from a study of CD4 T cells in relation to SARS-CoV-2 and coronaviruses. At the level of the study: Convalescent patients were 8 or 9 males and a handful of females; two were Hispanic. Study findings and constraints: Roughly three fifths of donors had memory CD4+ clonotypes crossrecognizing SARS-CoV-2 and common cold coronavirus spike.

For 10 days, 10^5 sorted CD4+ cells grew with T cell-depleted PBMCs and CEF. Notes on this clone: Its target is unknown.

Naive and memory CD4+ T cells were cultured with CEF, then survey-sequenced. Here immunoSEQ multiplex PCR was the method, and the copy in TCRdb shows in-frame clones only, minus some. Of some 44,000 clones in the sample, over 70% were seen once. The sequence was collected from an adult with COVID-19. Sequenced material: naive CD4+ T cells from PBMCs, cultured in vitro. Subset: naive CD4+ T cells isolated by negative enrichment.

The CDR3 DNA is TGTGCCAGCAGCGTAGAGACAGGGTATACCTCTGGGGCCAACGTCCTGACTTTC. It specifies CASSVETGYTSGANVLTF. V is TRBV7-9 and J is TRBJ2-6, with 7 bases fitting TRBD1. This CDR3 region has 18 residues. Germline CDR1 reads SEHNR; CDR2 reads FQNEAQ (reference sequence). With 5 bases clipped from V and 0 bases from J, the junction kept 10 bases outside the gene matches.